A selection of T cell receptor beta chains follows, all from one sample in a study of blood T cell repertoires in COVID-19. Here immunoSEQ multiplex PCR was the method, and the copy in TCRdb shows in-frame clones only, minus some. The table includes about 270,000 clones, around 87% detected once. The material sequenced was peripheral blood. The receptors were sampled from a woman between 50 and 59 years old with acute or convalescent COVID-19. The CDR3 runs from the conserved cysteine through the conserved F or W. D genes are given only for firm matches. Some rows have no size entry. The others give once, few or many, or a class for an expanded clone.

>TRBD1|TRBJ2-5|.|TRBV5-6
TGTGCCAGCAGCTACCCGAAGGGGGCGCAAGAGACCCAGTACTTC
CASSYPKGAQETQYF
>.|TRBJ1-2|.|TRBV28
TGTGCCAGCAGTTCTACGACGTGGGGCCTGACCTTC
CASSSTTWGLTF
>TRBD2|TRBJ2-5|.|TRBV7-2
TGTGCCAGCAGCCCCCCGACTAGCGGGTTACAAGAGACCCAGTACTTC
CASSPPTSGLQETQYF
>.|TRBJ2-4|.|TRBV28
TGTGCCAGCAGGGCCGGGGTGGCCAAAAACATTCAGTACTTC
CASRAGVAKNIQYF
>.|TRBJ1-1|.|TRBV29-1
TGCAGCGTTGCTGGTCAGGGGACTGAAGCTTTCTTT
CSVAGQGTEAFF
>TRBD1|TRBJ2-3|.|TRBV10-3
TGTGCCATCAGTGTGGCGGGACAGGGTTCGGATACGCAGTATTTT
CAISVAGQGSDTQYF
>TRBD2|TRBJ2-2|.|TRBV4-1
TGCGCCAGCAGCCCCCGGACTAGCGGGACCGGGGAGCTGTTTTTT
CASSPRTSGTGELFF
>.|TRBJ1-5|.|TRBV20-1
TGCAGTGCTAGTAGGACAGACAATCAGCCCCAGCATTTT
CSASRTDNQPQHF
>.|TRBJ1-3|.|TRBV27
TGTGCCAGCAGACCATTTGGGGCTTCGGCTGGAAACACCATATATTTT
CASRPFGASAGNTIYF
>.|TRBJ2-7|.|TRBV5-1
TGCGCCAGCAGCTTTTCGCAGGTCGCAGGCGAGCAGTACTTC
CASSFSQVAGEQYF
>.|TRBJ1-1|once|TRBV9
TGTGCCAGCAGCGTAGTCGAGAGGGTGAACACTGAAGCTTTCTTT
CASSVVERVNTEAFF
>TRBD1|TRBJ2-5|.|TRBV7-4
TGTGCCAGCAGCTTATACAGGGGTTGGAGGGAGACCCAGTACTTC
CASSLYRGWRETQYF
>.|TRBJ1-1|once|TRBV12-3/TRBV12-4
TGTGCCAGCAGTTTACAGGAGAACACTGAAGCTTTCTTT
CASSLQENTEAFF
>TRBD1|TRBJ1-2|.|TRBV6-5
TGTGCCAGCAGCCCGGGACAGTACCGAACCGGCTACACCTTC
CASSPGQYRTGYTF
>.|TRBJ1-3|.|TRBV11-2
TGTGCCAGCAGCTTACCGCCCAGGGCTGGAAACACCATATATTTT
CASSLPPRAGNTIYF
>TRBD1|TRBJ1-2|.|TRBV6-2/TRBV6-3
TGTGCCAGCAGTTACCGGAGGGGACAGGGTTGGTATGGCTACACCTTC
CASSYRRGQGWYGYTF
>.|TRBJ1-1|.|TRBV28
TGTGCCAGCAGAAACCTCGGGGTGGCTGAAGCTTTCTTT
CASRNLGVAEAFF
>.|TRBJ1-1|once|TRBV27
TGTGCCAGCAGCGGACAGTATAACACTGAAGCTTTCTTT
CASSGQYNTEAFF
>TRBD1|TRBJ2-7|.|TRBV29-1
TGCAGCGGGGGAGGGGACAGGGGCGAGCAGTACTTC
CSGGGDRGEQYF
>.|TRBJ1-6|.|TRBV5-1
TGCGCCAGCAGCTTGCTCCAGGGGCCATCGGAAAATTCACCCCTCCACTTT
CASSLLQGPSENSPLHF
>.|TRBJ1-1|.|TRBV11-2
TGTGCCAGCAGCTTGGGGGCTTGGAACACTGAAGCTTTCTTT
CASSLGAWNTEAFF
>TRBD1|TRBJ1-4|.|TRBV19
TGTGCCAGTAGTATTCTAGGACAGGCGGACGAAAAACTGTTTTTT
CASSILGQADEKLFF
>.|TRBJ1-5|.|TRBV15
TGTGCCACCAGCAGTGGGATCGCGGGGGGAGCGAGCAATCAGCCCCAGCATTTT
CATSSGIAGGASNQPQHF
>.|TRBJ2-3|.|TRBV7-6
TGTGCCAGCAGCTTCCTCCCTGGAGGCACAGATACGCAGTATTTT
CASSFLPGGTDTQYF
>.|TRBJ1-2|.|TRBV7-9
TGTGCCAGCAGCGCACCCGAAAGCCTCCCCTATGGCTACACCTTC
CASSAPESLPYGYTF
>TRBD1|TRBJ1-1|.|TRBV28
TGTGCCAGCAGTTCACAGGGGACTGAAGCTTTCTTT
CASSSQGTEAFF
>.|TRBJ2-7|once|TRBV2
TGTGCCAGCAGCAACGAGATCACCTACGAGCAGTACTTC
CASSNEITYEQYF
>.|TRBJ2-5|once|TRBV7-6
TGTGCCAGCAGTCCATCCAGCGGGACCCAGTACTTC
CASSPSSGTQYF
>TRBD2|TRBJ2-1|.|TRBV7-2
TGTGCCAGCAGCTTAGCGGGAGCGGGAGATGAGCAGTTCTTC
CASSLAGAGDEQFF
>TRBD1|TRBJ1-5|.|TRBV11-3
TGTGCCAGCAGCTTAGGCAGGGGGCACGGTCAGCCCCAGCATTTT
CASSLGRGHGQPQHF
>.|TRBJ1-5|.|TRBV24-1
TGTGCCACCAGTGACCCAGTGGCGGGCAATCAGCCCCAGCATTTT
CATSDPVAGNQPQHF
>.|TRBJ2-3|.|TRBV10-3
TGTGCCATCACCCTATCCCCTAGCGGCACAGATACGCAGTATTTT
CAITLSPSGTDTQYF
>.|TRBJ1-6|.|TRBV28
TGTGCCAGCCGGGCAGTAGGGGTTTATAATTCACCCCTCCACTTT
CASRAVGVYNSPLHF
>.|TRBJ2-1|.|TRBV7-9
TGTGCCAGCTCCTCGGGACACATAACCTACAATGAGCAGTTCTTC
CASSSGHITYNEQFF
>.|TRBJ2-2|.|TRBV18
TGTGCCAGCTCACCGGGACTCAAGGGTGCGGGCACCGGGGAGCTGTTTTTT
CASSPGLKGAGTGELFF
>.|TRBJ2-1|.|TRBV15
TGTGCCACCAGCGCCCCTGGCGCGGGGGCTTCCTACAATGAGCAGTTCTTC
CATSAPGAGASYNEQFF
>.|TRBJ1-4|.|TRBV28
TGTGCCAGCAGACAGGGAAGGGCCAGCGAAAAACTGTTTTTT
CASRQGRASEKLFF
>.|TRBJ2-7|.|TRBV2
TGTGCCAGCAGTGGCCGCGCCTACGAGCAGTACTTC
CASSGRAYEQYF
>TRBD1|TRBJ2-3|few|TRBV7-2
TGTGCCAGCAGCGAACAAAGTCGGACAGGAAGGTTCACAGATACGCAGTATTTT
CASSEQSRTGRFTDTQYF
>.|TRBJ2-3|.|TRBV6-4
TGTGCCAGCAGCGCTCGGGGATCTCGCGCTCGCGATACGCAGTATTTT
CASSARGSRARDTQYF
>TRBD1|TRBJ2-7|.|TRBV5-4
TGTGCCAGCAGCCTACCACAGGGGAACGAGCAGTACTTC
CASSLPQGNEQYF
>.|TRBJ1-1|.|TRBV19
TGTGCCAGCCTATACAGAGGGGGGAGGGACACTGAAGCTTTCTTT
CASLYRGGRDTEAFF